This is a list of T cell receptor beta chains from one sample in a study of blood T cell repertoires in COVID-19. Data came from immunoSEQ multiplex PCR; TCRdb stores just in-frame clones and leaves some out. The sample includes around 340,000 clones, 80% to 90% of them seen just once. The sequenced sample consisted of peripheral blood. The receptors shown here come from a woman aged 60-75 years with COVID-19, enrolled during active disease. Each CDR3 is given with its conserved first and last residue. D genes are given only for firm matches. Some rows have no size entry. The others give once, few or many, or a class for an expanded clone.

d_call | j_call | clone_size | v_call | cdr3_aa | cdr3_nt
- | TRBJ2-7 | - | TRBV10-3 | CAIEGQGGHYEQYF | TGTGCCATCGAAGGACAGGGAGGGCACTACGAGCAGTACTTC
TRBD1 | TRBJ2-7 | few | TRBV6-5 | CASRDSSYEQYF | TGTGCCAGCCGGGACAGCTCCTACGAGCAGTACTTC
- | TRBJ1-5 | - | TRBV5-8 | CASSLNFGDQPQHF | TGTGCCAGCAGCTTGAACTTCGGAGATCAGCCCCAGCATTTT
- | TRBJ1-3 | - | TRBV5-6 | CASSFLDRPSGNTIYF | TGTGCCAGCAGCTTTCTCGACAGGCCCTCTGGAAACACCATATATTTT
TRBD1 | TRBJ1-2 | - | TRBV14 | CASSQQTGGGYTF | TGTGCCAGCAGCCAACAGACAGGGGGCGGCTACACCTTC
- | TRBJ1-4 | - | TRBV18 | CASSPPQTQGEKLFF | TGTGCCAGCTCACCACCGCAAACTCAGGGGGAAAAACTGTTTTTT
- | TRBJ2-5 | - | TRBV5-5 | CASSYILETQYF | TGTGCCAGCAGCTATATACTAGAGACCCAGTACTTC
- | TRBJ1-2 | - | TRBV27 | CASSLYPGPSGGYTF | TGTGCCAGCAGTTTGTACCCGGGACCTAGCGGGGGCTACACCTTC
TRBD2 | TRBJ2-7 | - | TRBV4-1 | CASSHQLAGVLEQYF | TGCGCCAGCAGCCACCAACTAGCGGGGGTTCTCGAGCAGTACTTC
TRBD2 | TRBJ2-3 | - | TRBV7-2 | CASSYLAGVSTDTQYF | TGTGCCAGCAGCTACCTAGCGGGGGTAAGCACAGATACGCAGTATTTT
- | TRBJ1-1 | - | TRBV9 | CASSVSPDRSMNTEAFF | TGTGCCAGCAGCGTATCCCCCGACAGAAGCATGAACACTGAAGCTTTCTTT
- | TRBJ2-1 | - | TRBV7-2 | CASSRLDEQFF | TGTGCCAGCAGCCGTCTCGATGAGCAGTTCTTC
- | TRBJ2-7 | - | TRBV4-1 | CASSQGMVNTDEQYF | TGCGCCAGCAGCCAAGGTATGGTCAATACAGACGAGCAGTACTTC
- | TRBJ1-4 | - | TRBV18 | CASSPGGAANEKLFF | TGTGCCAGCTCACCAGGCGGGGCGGCTAATGAAAAACTGTTTTTT
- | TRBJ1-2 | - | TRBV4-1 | CASSQTNGQHYGYTF | TGCGCCAGCAGCCAAACCAACGGACAGCACTATGGCTACACCTTC
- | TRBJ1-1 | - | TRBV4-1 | CASSHFNRASEAFF | TGCGCCAGCAGCCACTTTAACAGGGCTTCTGAAGCTTTCTTT
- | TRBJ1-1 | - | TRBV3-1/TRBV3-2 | CASSRQRGAYEAFF | TGTGCCAGCAGCCGCCAACGGGGGGCCTATGAAGCTTTCTTT
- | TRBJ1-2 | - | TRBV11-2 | CASSFLLGGAPNYGYTF | TGTGCCAGCAGCTTCCTCCTCGGGGGGGCCCCTAACTATGGCTACACCTTC
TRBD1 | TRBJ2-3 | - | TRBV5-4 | CASSLKGTGSADTQYF | TGTGCCAGCAGTCTGAAAGGGACAGGGAGCGCAGATACGCAGTATTTT
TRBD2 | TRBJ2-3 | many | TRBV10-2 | CASSETERGLTDTQYF | TGCGCCAGCAGTGAGACGGAGCGGGGGCTCACAGATACGCAGTATTTT
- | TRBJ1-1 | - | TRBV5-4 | CASSLVRGGHTEAFF | TGTGCCAGCAGCCTGGTTAGGGGAGGGCACACTGAAGCTTTCTTT
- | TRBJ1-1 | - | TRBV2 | CASSVRAGNTEAFF | TGTGCCAGCAGTGTCAGGGCAGGGAACACTGAAGCTTTCTTT
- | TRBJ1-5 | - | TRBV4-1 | CASSQGARQPQHF | TGCGCCAGCAGCCAGGGGGCGCGGCAGCCCCAGCATTTT
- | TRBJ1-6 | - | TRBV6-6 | CASSYETPYNSPLHF | TGTGCCAGCAGTTACGAGACACCTTATAATTCACCCCTCCACTTT
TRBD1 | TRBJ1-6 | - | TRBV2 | CASSEGTGGSSPLHF | TGTGCCAGCAGTGAGGGGACAGGGGGATCTTCACCCCTCCACTTT
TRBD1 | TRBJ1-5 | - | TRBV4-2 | CASSQARTGSNQPQHF | TGTGCCAGCAGCCAAGCCCGGACAGGGAGCAATCAGCCCCAGCATTTT
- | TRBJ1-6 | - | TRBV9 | CASSNGGTPNSPLHF | TGTGCCAGCAGCAACGGGGGGACACCGAATTCACCCCTCCACTTT
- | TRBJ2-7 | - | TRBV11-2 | CASSPGGSLEQYF | TGTGCCAGCAGCCCAGGTGGCTCCCTCGAGCAGTACTTC
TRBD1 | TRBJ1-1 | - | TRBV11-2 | CASTLDGQGTEAFF | TGTGCCAGCACCTTAGACGGACAGGGTACTGAAGCTTTCTTT
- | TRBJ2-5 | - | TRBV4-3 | CASSQSRTTQETQYF | TGCGCCAGCAGCCAATCTCGGACTACTCAAGAGACCCAGTACTTC
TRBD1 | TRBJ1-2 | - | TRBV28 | CASTRTGEAYGYTF | TGTGCCAGCACCCGAACAGGGGAAGCCTATGGCTACACCTTC
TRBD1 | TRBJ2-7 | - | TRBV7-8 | CASSSRDRGLEQYF | TGTGCCAGCAGCTCCCGGGACAGGGGGCTTGAGCAGTACTTC
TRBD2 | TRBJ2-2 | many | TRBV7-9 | CASSFLRLAGGLNTGELFF | TGTGCCAGCAGCTTTCTTAGACTAGCGGGGGGCCTGAACACCGGGGAGCTGTTTTTT
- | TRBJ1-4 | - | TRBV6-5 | CASKEGSTNEKLFF | TGTGCCAGCAAGGAGGGTTCAACTAATGAAAAACTGTTTTTT
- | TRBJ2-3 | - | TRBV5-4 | CASSSSGGGVSTDTQYF | TGTGCCAGCAGCTCTAGCGGAGGGGGTGTGAGCACAGATACGCAGTATTTT
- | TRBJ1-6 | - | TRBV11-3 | CASSTRDNSPLHF | TGTGCCAGCAGCACCAGGGATAATTCACCCCTCCACTTT
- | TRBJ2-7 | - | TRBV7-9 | CASSWAGYEQYF | TGTGCCAGCAGCTGGGCAGGCTACGAGCAGTACTTC
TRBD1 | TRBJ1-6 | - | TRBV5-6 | CASSFGTGVNSPLHF | TGTGCCAGCAGCTTCGGGACAGGGGTTAATTCACCCCTCCACTTT
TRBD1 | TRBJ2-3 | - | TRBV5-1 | CASSLNRGGTDTQYF | TGCGCCAGCAGCTTGAACAGGGGCGGGACAGATACGCAGTATTTT
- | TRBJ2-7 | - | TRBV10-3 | CAISEGQRYEQYF | TGTGCCATCAGTGAAGGTCAGCGCTACGAGCAGTACTTC
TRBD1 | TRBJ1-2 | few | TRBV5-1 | CASSLTIPGGGYTF | TGCGCCAGCAGCTTGACGATACCAGGGGGCGGCTACACCTTC